Listed below are T cell receptor beta chains from one sample, sequenced in a study of cytomegalovirus exposure and HLA in healthy donors. Profiling relied on immunoSEQ multiplex PCR, and the TCRdb table lists in-frame clones only, not all of them. Of over 150,000 clones listed, around 75% are singletons. Sequenced sample: PBMCs. The receptors shown here come from a man younger than 35 in good health and CMV-seronegative. Each CDR3 is given with its conserved first and last residue. A D gene is named only where the DNA matches it firmly. The listing skips clone size in some rows; elsewhere it reads once, few, many or a size class.

abundance	j_gene	d_gene	v_gene	len	CDR3nt	CDR3aa
-	TRBJ2-3	TRBD2	TRBV10-1	13	TGCGCCAGCAGTGGGCCGAGCGGGAGTGCGCAGTATTTT	CASSGPSGSAQYF
-	TRBJ2-7	-	TRBV19	13	TGTGCCAGTAGTATCCCCTTCAACCACGAGCAGTACTTC	CASSIPFNHEQYF
-	TRBJ1-1	-	TRBV25-1	16	TGTGCCAGCAGTGAAGTGGGGGGGCCGGCTAACACTGAAGCTTTCTTT	CASSEVGGPANTEAFF
-	TRBJ2-1	TRBD2	TRBV28	18	TGTGCCACCAGTTCGCCCAATAGCGGGAGGGCCTCTTTCGGTGAGCAGTTCTTC	CATSSPNSGRASFGEQFF
-	TRBJ2-5	-	TRBV2	14	TGTGCCAGCATAAAGACATCTTCACAAGAGACCCAGTACTTC	CASIKTSSQETQYF
-	TRBJ2-7	TRBD2	TRBV5-8	13	TGTGCCAGCAGCTCTAGCGGGAGCTACGAGCAGTACTTC	CASSSSGSYEQYF
-	TRBJ2-1	-	TRBV2	15	TGTGCCAGCAACCCCCCTCGCGGGTCCTACAATGAGCAGTTCTTC	CASNPPRGSYNEQFF
-	TRBJ2-1	TRBD1	TRBV28	15	TGTGCCAGCACCCCCTGGACAGGGGTAAACAATGAGCAGTTCTTC	CASTPWTGVNNEQFF
-	TRBJ2-7	TRBD2	TRBV6-6	15	TGTGCCAGCAGCTCACTAGCGGGAGGGCCAAGCGAGCAGTACTTC	CASSSLAGGPSEQYF
-	TRBJ2-7	-	TRBV15	13	TGTGCCACCGGCAGAGACACACCCTACGAGCAGTACTTC	CATGRDTPYEQYF
-	TRBJ1-4	TRBD1	TRBV6-5	13	TGTGCCAGCGGGGACAGGGAGGAGGAAAAACTGTTTTTT	CASGDREEEKLFF
-	TRBJ2-7	-	TRBV7-2	14	TGTGCCAGCAGCTTTACAGGGTCCTCCTACGAGCAGTACTTC	CASSFTGSSYEQYF
once	TRBJ1-2	TRBD1	TRBV5-1	15	TGCGCCAGCACGGTCGAGCCGGGACAGCCCTATGGCTACACCTTC	CASTVEPGQPYGYTF
-	TRBJ1-3	-	TRBV30	12	TGTGCCTCAAGGGGTCTTGGAAACACCATATATTTT	CASRGLGNTIYF
-	TRBJ2-2	TRBD2	TRBV4-3	16	TGCGCCAGCAGCCAAGACCTAGCGGGAGAGACCGGGGAGCTGTTTTTT	CASSQDLAGETGELFF
-	TRBJ2-7	TRBD2	TRBV6-5	16	TGTGCCAGCAGTTACTCGGCGGGGACTAGAGACCACGAGCAGTACTTC	CASSYSAGTRDHEQYF
-	TRBJ1-1	-	TRBV9	12	TGTGCCAGCAGCGTATCGGGCACTGAAGCTTTCTTT	CASSVSGTEAFF
-	TRBJ2-7	TRBD2	TRBV5-8	15	TGTGCCAGCAGCTTCTGGGCTAGCGGAACCTACGAGCAGTACTTC	CASSFWASGTYEQYF
-	TRBJ2-2	-	TRBV28	18	TGTGCCAGCACCCATTATTTGGGCCAGGGGAAAAACACCGGGGAGCTGTTTTTT	CASTHYLGQGKNTGELFF
few	TRBJ1-2	TRBD1	TRBV28	12	TGTGCCAGCAGCCGACAGGGTGTTGGCTACACCTTC	CASSRQGVGYTF
-	TRBJ1-2	-	TRBV7-8	12	TGTGCCAGCAGCTTGGACAGCTATGGCTACACCTTC	CASSLDSYGYTF
-	TRBJ2-7	TRBD2	TRBV6-5	15	TGTGCCAGCAGTTACTCGGCGCTAGCGGAGTACGAGCAGTACTTC	CASSYSALAEYEQYF
once	TRBJ2-3	-	TRBV10-3	14	TGTGCCATTGCCGGGACTCCGGGGGCAGATACGCAGTATTTT	CAIAGTPGADTQYF
once	TRBJ2-5	-	TRBV21-1	18	TGTGCCAGCAGCAAAGTGTTAGGGACAGGGGTTTTGGTAGAGACCCAGTACTTC	CASSKVLGTGVLVETQYF
-	TRBJ2-7	TRBD2	TRBV9	14	TGTGCCAGCAGCGTAGTGCGGCTCTGGGGGGGGCAGTACTTC	CASSVVRLWGGQYF
few	TRBJ2-7	-	TRBV7-8	14	TGTGCCAGCAGCCCGCGGGGCTTGACCTACGAGCAGTACTTC	CASSPRGLTYEQYF
-	TRBJ1-1	-	TRBV19	16	TGTGCCAGTAGCAAGGCGGGGCAACCCCTTCGTGTTGAAGCTTTCTTT	CASSKAGQPLRVEAFF
-	TRBJ2-7	TRBD2	TRBV4-3	16	TGCGCCAGCAGCCAAGATGGGACCGGGACTAGCTACGAGCAGTACTTC	CASSQDGTGTSYEQYF
-	TRBJ2-7	TRBD1	TRBV18	15	TGTGCCAGCTCTCTCAGGGACAGTGCTACCTACGAGCAGTACTTC	CASSLRDSATYEQYF
-	TRBJ1-4	-	TRBV20-1	10	TGCAGTGCTAGCGGTGAAAAACTGTTTTTT	CSASGEKLFF
-	TRBJ2-7	TRBD2	TRBV6-1	12	TGTGCCAGCAGTCCTAGCGGGAGCGAGCAGTACTTC	CASSPSGSEQYF
-	TRBJ1-1	-	TRBV5-6	15	TGTGCCAGCAGCTTGAGCCAGACTCTGAACACTGAAGCTTTCTTT	CASSLSQTLNTEAFF
-	TRBJ2-2	TRBD1	TRBV27	16	TGTGCCAGCAGTTTTCTAGACAGGGCTGGGACCGGGGAGCTGTTTTTT	CASSFLDRAGTGELFF
-	TRBJ2-5	TRBD1	TRBV6-1	14	TGTGCCAGCAGTGAACGGGACAGACAAGAGACCCAGTACTTC	CASSERDRQETQYF
-	TRBJ2-7	-	TRBV27	13	TGTGCCAGCAGGTCACAGGGAGCCTACGAGCAGTACTTC	CASRSQGAYEQYF
-	TRBJ1-2	-	TRBV2	15	TGTGCCAGCAGTGAAATGGGCCCCCTTAACTATGGCTACACCTTC	CASSEMGPLNYGYTF
few	TRBJ2-7	-	TRBV5-6	13	TGTGCCAGCAGCAGCCGCAACTCCTACGAGCAGTACTTC	CASSSRNSYEQYF
-	TRBJ1-3	TRBD1	TRBV28	13	TGTGCCAGCAGGGATACAGGGGAAAACACCATATATTTT	CASRDTGENTIYF
-	TRBJ2-1	TRBD1	TRBV5-4	15	TGTGCCAGCAGCCGGGACAGGGGCTCCTACAATGAGCAGTTCTTC	CASSRDRGSYNEQFF
few	TRBJ2-1	TRBD1	TRBV5-4	15	TGTGCCAGCAGCTTGGGACAGGGGGGAGGAAACGAGCAGTTCTTC	CASSLGQGGGNEQFF
-	TRBJ2-7	TRBD1	TRBV4-1	14	TGCGCCAGCAGCCAGGGGACAGTCACCTACGAGCAGTACTTC	CASSQGTVTYEQYF
few	TRBJ2-1	-	TRBV7-9	11	TGTGCCAGCAGCCTAACTGTTCATAAGTTCTTC	CASSLTVHKFF
few	TRBJ1-2	TRBD1	TRBV7-9	14	TGTGCCAGCAGCTCCCCCGGACAGGAGGAGGGCTACACCTTC	CASSSPGQEEGYTF
-	TRBJ2-7	-	TRBV7-9	12	TGTTCCAGCAGTTTTAGCAGATACGAGCAGTACTTC	CSSSFSRYEQYF
-	TRBJ1-2	-	TRBV6-5	13	TGTGCCAGCAGCCCACGGGGGAGAGACGGCTACACCTTC	CASSPRGRDGYTF
-	TRBJ2-7	TRBD1	TRBV5-5	14	TGTGCCAGCACCTCTCCCGGGACAGGGGGCGAGCAGTACTTC	CASTSPGTGGEQYF
-	TRBJ2-7	-	TRBV7-9	14	TGTGCCAGCAGCCCAAGGACAGCACCTTACGAGCAGTACTTC	CASSPRTAPYEQYF
-	TRBJ2-7	TRBD1	TRBV10-3	13	TGTGCCACGACTGGGACAGGGGTGCACGAGCAGTACTTC	CATTGTGVHEQYF
-	TRBJ1-3	-	TRBV29-1	12	TGCAGCGTTGGATTGGGCGGAAACACCATATATTTT	CSVGLGGNTIYF
-	TRBJ2-1	TRBD2	TRBV4-3	21	TGCGCCAGCAGCCAAGATAGGGGGGGAACCTTAGCGGGAGACTCCTACAATGAGCAGTTCTTC	CASSQDRGGTLAGDSYNEQFF
few	TRBJ1-4	-	TRBV6-5	13	TGTGCCAGCAGTTACCGAGGAGACGAAAAACTGTTTTTT	CASSYRGDEKLFF
-	TRBJ2-6	TRBD1	TRBV5-1	18	TGCGCCAGCAGTTTTGGGGGGACAGGAGCCTCTGGGGCCAACGTCCTGACTTTC	CASSFGGTGASGANVLTF
few	TRBJ1-1	TRBD1	TRBV30	13	TGTGCCTGGTACGGGGACAGGGGGCCGGGTGCTTTCTTT	CAWYGDRGPGAFF
-	TRBJ2-1	TRBD2	TRBV6-1	18	TGTGCCAGCAGTGCCGCCTCGGTGGCGGGAGGGCCAGTCGATGAGCAGTTCTTC	CASSAASVAGGPVDEQFF
few	TRBJ2-7	-	TRBV14	13	TGTGCCAGCAGCCCCTCGGGACACTACGAGCAGTACTTC	CASSPSGHYEQYF
-	TRBJ1-5	TRBD1	TRBV6-5	15	TGTGCCAGCAAGCCCGGACAGGGCTGGAATCAGCCCCAGCATTTT	CASKPGQGWNQPQHF
few	TRBJ2-3	TRBD2	TRBV27	15	TGTGCCAGCAGTTTAAGGGACCCCGGGGGGGATACGCAGTATTTT	CASSLRDPGGDTQYF
once	TRBJ2-1	-	TRBV29-1	13	TGCAGCGTTGACAGGGACTCCTACAATGAGCAGTTCTTC	CSVDRDSYNEQFF